The 15 T cell receptor beta chains in this list originate from one sample, sequenced in a study of T cell repertoires in cytomegalovirus infection. No antigen has been identified for these receptors. TCRdb re-analysed the reads in MiXCR, keeping a single row per CDR3 protein. This table has roughly 800,000 distinct CDR3 sequences, about 27% appearing once. Material: cultured CD8+ T cells from PBMCs, obtained from culture after CMV antigen stimulation. These receptors originate from a human donor in good health (CMV status not recorded). Some clones in this sample may be carry-over from other donors' samples.

V is TRBV9 and J is TRBJ2-2; D unresolved. Germline CDR1 reads SGDLS; CDR2 reads YYNGEE. Trimming pared 3 bases from V and 4 bases from J, leaving 16 bases between. The CDR3 totals 16 residues. CDR3 in DNA: TGTGCCAGCAGCGCCAGTGGGGTGGCTGGCACCGGGGAGCTGTTTTTT. Its protein is CASSASGVAGTGELFF.

This chain joins TRBV27 and TRBJ1-4; perhaps TRBD1 as D (6 bases). V lost 3 bases and J lost 8, with 13 bases in between. The CDR3 length is 14 residues. CDR1 is MNHEY, CDR2 SMNVEV, per germline (reference sequence). DNA for the CDR3: TGTGCCAGCAGTTTCTCGGGGGGCCAGGAAAAACTGTTTTTT. Its protein is CASSFSGGQEKLFF.

This clonotype occurred a few times. The rearrangement joins TRBV12-5 to TRBJ2-7; the D gene could be TRBD1 or TRBD2 (6 bases each). CDR3 length: 17 residues. Germline-derived CDR1 and CDR2 are LGHNT and FRNRAP. Trimming left V 2 bases short and J 2 bases short, with 19 bases between. DNA of the CDR3: TGTGCTAGTGGTTTGCCCTTGGGGGGCCCTTTCCCCTACGAGCAGTACTTC. It translates to CASGLPLGGPFPYEQYF.

The rearrangement joins TRBV14 to TRBJ2-5, with D hard to call. Germline-derived CDR1 and CDR2 are SGHDN and FVKESK. This CDR3 comprises 16 residues. V gave up 0 bases and J gave up 5 bases, with 16 bases separating them. This CDR3 reads CASSQDRRWFGETQYF. CDR3 nucleotide sequence: TGTGCCAGCAGCCAAGATCGCAGGTGGTTTGGTGAGACCCAGTACTTC.

This clonotype has at least ten counts. The chain recombines TRBV7-2 with TRBJ2-2, with TRBD2 identical over 12 bases. This CDR3 spans 15 amino acids. Germline CDR1 reads SGHTA; CDR2 reads FQGNSA. The junction had 4 bases not matched to a gene; V was cut back by 5 bases and J by 6 bases. The CDR3 DNA is TGTGCCAGCAGCGCTAGCGGGGGGGCTTCCGGGGAGCTGTTTTTT. It encodes CASSASGGASGELFF.

This chain links TRBV6-6 with TRBJ1-1; D remains ambiguous. The germline V gene encodes CDR1 MNHNY and CDR2 SVGAGI (reference sequence). The CDR3 runs 13 residues. Between the trimmed V and J ends, which lost 8 bases and 4 bases, there was a span of 14 bases. The CDR3 spells CASPGRGATEAFF. In DNA, the CDR3 is TGTGCCAGCCCGGGGAGAGGTGCCACTGAAGCTTTCTTT.

This rearrangement joins TRBV28 to TRBJ2-1; TRBD2 matches at 16 bases. Germline V gene lookup returns CDR1 MDHEN and CDR2 SYDVKM. Germline trimming cut 4 bases from V and 4 bases from J; bases unmatched to any gene: 4. This CDR3 has 17 residues. CDR3 in amino acids: CASSSGTSGGVYNEQFF. In DNA form, the CDR3 reads TGTGCCAGCAGTTCCGGGACTAGCGGGGGGGTTTACAATGAGCAGTTCTTC. Looking up the rest from reference TRBV28 and TRBJ2-1 gives the full variable domain: DVKVTQSSRYLVKRTGEKVFLECVQDMDHENMFWYRQDPGLGLRLIYFSYDVKMKEKGDIPEGYSVSREKKERFSLILESASTNQTSMYLCASSSGTSGGVYNEQFFGPGTRLTVL.

Here the CDR3 reads CASIPSGNSYGYTF. DNA for the CDR3: TGTGCCAGTATCCCCAGCGGGAACTCATATGGCTACACCTTC. The chain is built from TRBV19 and TRBJ1-2; D gene uncertain. The CDR3 is 14 residues long. Germline V gene sequence: CDR1 LNHDA, CDR2 SQIVND (reference sequence). Between the trimmed V and J ends, which lost 7 bases and 5 bases, there was a span of 17 bases.

The rearrangement links TRBV6-1 to TRBJ2-7, with 14 bases identical to TRBD2. Germline V gene lookup returns CDR1 MNHNS and CDR2 SASEGT. The CDR3 is 19 residues long. The V segment lost 4 bases and the J segment 3 bases; nucleotides outside the gene matches: 14. CDR3 in DNA: TGTGCCAGCAGTGGACAGGGTTTCGCGACTAGCGGGGGGGTCTACGAGCAGTACGTC. Translating gives CASSGQGFATSGGVYEQYV.

This clonotype has a handful of counts. J is TRBJ2-1 and V is TRBV29-1, with D possibly TRBD1 on 7 matching bases. V was pared by 5 bases and J by 2 bases, with 13 bases between. The CDR3 consists of 14 residues. Germline CDR1 SQVTM, CDR2 ANQGSEA. The CDR3 DNA reads TGCAGCGTTCCCGTCAGGGGGGCCTACAATGAGCAGTTCTTC. This encodes CSVPVRGAYNEQFF.

V gene TRBV6-5 combines with J gene TRBJ2-1, with D perhaps given as TRBD1 or TRBD2 (5 bases each). V was shortened by 0 bases and J by 5 bases, with 23 bases between the two germline ends. The CDR3 runs 19 residues. In germline, CDR1 is MNHEY, CDR2 SVGAGI. The CDR3 nucleotides read TGTGCCAGCAGTTACTCGGGGATATTCACCGGGACGGAAGACAATGAGCAGTTCTTC. Protein sequence: CASSYSGIFTGTEDNEQFF.

In this sample, this clonotype turned up a few times. The genes are TRBV27 and TRBJ2-7, with 8 bases that match TRBD2. The CDR3 extends over 14 amino acids. The J segment lost 7 bases and the V segment lost 5 bases, leaving 10 bases of the junction unmatched. CDR1 MNHEY and CDR2 SMNVEV come from the germline V gene (reference sequence). CDR3 DNA: TGTGCCAGCAGTCCTGGCGGGGGGCCGGGAGAGCAGTACGTC. Translated: CASSPGGGPGEQYV.

The chain combines TRBV7-6 with TRBJ1-2; no definite D call. The CDR3 length is 13 residues. Between the trimmed V and J ends, which lost 7 bases and 2 bases, there was a span of 11 bases. Germline loops: CDR1 SGHVS, CDR2 FNYEAQ. The CDR3 spells CASTPDENYGYTF. In DNA, the CDR3 is TGTGCCAGCACTCCCGACGAAAACTATGGCTACACCTTC. The full variable domain, in which reference TRBV7-6 and TRBJ1-2 provide the parts outside the CDR3, is GAGVSQSPRYKVTKRGQDVALRCDPISGHVSLYWYRQALGQGPEFLTYFNYEAQQDKSGLPNDRFSAERPEGSISTLTIQRTEQRDSAMYRCASTPDENYGYTFGSGTRLTVV.

This clonotype was counted ten times or more. The chain links TRBV7-9 to TRBJ2-1, with 7 bases lining up with TRBD1. The V segment lost 0 bases and the J segment 0 bases; nucleotides outside the gene matches: 2. Per the germline V gene, CDR1 is SEHNR and CDR2 is FQNEAQ (reference sequence). The CDR3 is 16 residues long. CDR3 residues: CASSLARDSSYNEQFF. In DNA form, the CDR3 reads TGTGCCAGCAGCTTAGCTCGGGACAGCTCCTACAATGAGCAGTTCTTC.

This clonotype has only a few counts. The chain uses TRBV6-1 and TRBJ2-7; no definite D call. The CDR3 extends over 13 amino acids. With 5 bases removed from V and 5 bases from J, the gap between germline ends came to 13 bases. Germline lookup yields CDR1 MNHNS and CDR2 SASEGT. The chain's CDR3 is CASSPHPKNEQYV. As DNA, the CDR3 is TGTGCCAGCAGTCCCCACCCGAAAAACGAGCAGTACGTC.